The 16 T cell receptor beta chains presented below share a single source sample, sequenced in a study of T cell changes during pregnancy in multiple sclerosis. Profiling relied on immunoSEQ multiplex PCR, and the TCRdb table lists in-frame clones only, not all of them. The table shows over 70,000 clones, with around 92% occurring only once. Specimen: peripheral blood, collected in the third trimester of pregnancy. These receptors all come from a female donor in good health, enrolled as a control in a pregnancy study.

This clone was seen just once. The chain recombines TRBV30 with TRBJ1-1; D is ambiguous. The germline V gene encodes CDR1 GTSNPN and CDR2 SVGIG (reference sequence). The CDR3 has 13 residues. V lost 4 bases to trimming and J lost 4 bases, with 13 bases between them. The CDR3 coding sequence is TGTGCCTGGACACTTCAGGAGGGCACTGAAGCTTTCTTT. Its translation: CAWTLQEGTEAFF.

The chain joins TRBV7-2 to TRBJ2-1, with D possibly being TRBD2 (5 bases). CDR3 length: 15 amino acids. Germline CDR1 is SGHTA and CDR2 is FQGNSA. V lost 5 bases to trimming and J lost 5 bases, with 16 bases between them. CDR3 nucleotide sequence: TGTGCCAGCAGCCAAGGTCTGGCGACTAACAATGAGCAGTTCTTC. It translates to CASSQGLATNNEQFF.

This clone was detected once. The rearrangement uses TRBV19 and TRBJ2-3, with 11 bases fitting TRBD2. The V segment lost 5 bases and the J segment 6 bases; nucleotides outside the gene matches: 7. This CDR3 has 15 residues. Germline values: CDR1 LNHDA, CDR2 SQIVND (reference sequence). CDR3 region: CASSGVAGGRDTQYF. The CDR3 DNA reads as TGTGCCAGTAGTGGAGTAGCGGGGGGGCGGGATACGCAGTATTTT.

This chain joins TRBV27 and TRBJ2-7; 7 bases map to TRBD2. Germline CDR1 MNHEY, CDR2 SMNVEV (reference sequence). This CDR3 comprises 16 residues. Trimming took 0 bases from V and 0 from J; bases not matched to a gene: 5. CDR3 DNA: TGTGCCAGCAGTTTATCTCTAGCGGTGAGCTCCTACGAGCAGTACTTC. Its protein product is CASSLSLAVSSYEQYF.

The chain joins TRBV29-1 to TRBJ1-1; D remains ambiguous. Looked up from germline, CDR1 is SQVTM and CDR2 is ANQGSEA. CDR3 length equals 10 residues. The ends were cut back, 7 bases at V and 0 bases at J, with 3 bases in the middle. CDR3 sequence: CSAVNTEAFF. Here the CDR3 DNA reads TGCAGCGCAGTGAACACTGAAGCTTTCTTT. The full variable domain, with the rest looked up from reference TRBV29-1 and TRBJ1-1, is SAVISQKPSRDICQRGTSLTIQCQVDSQVTMMFWYRQQPGQSLTLIATANQGSEATYESGFVIDKFPISRPNLTFSTLTVSNMSPEDSSIYLCSAVNTEAFFGQGTRLTVV.

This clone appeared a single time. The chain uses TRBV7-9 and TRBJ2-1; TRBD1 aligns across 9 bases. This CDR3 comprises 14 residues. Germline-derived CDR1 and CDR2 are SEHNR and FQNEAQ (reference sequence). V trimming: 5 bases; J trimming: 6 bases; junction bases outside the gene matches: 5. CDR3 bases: TGTGCCAGCAGCCCAGGGACAGGGAGCAATGAGCAGTTCTTC. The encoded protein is CASSPGTGSNEQFF.

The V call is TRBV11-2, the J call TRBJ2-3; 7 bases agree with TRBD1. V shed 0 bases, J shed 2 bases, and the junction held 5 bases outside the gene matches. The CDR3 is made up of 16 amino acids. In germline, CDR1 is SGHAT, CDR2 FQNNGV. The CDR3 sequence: CASSLDVTGITDTQYF. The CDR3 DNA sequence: TGTGCCAGCAGCTTAGACGTGACAGGGATCACAGATACGCAGTATTTT.

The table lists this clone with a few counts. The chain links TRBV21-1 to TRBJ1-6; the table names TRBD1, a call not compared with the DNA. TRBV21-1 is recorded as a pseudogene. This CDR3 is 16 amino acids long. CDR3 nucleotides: TGTGCCAGCAGCAAAAAACCGGGACAGAATAATTCACCCCTCCACTTT. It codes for CASSKKPGQNNSPLHF.

The CDR3, as DNA: TGCGCCAGCAGTATAGGGACAGGCTACAATGAGCAGTTCTTC. Its protein product is CASSIGTGYNEQFF. The chain is built from TRBV23-1 and TRBJ2-1; TRBD1 agrees at 8 bases. TRBV23-1 is designated an ORF whose function remains uncertain. The CDR3 is made up of 14 amino acids. Unmatched junction bases numbered 3, after V lost 5 bases and J lost 3 bases.

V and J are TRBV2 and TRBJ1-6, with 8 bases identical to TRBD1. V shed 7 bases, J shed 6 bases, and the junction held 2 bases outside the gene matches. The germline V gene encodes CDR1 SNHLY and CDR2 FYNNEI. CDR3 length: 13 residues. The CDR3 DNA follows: TGTGCCAGCAAGACAGGGGTTAATTCACCCCTCCACTTT. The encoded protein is CASKTGVNSPLHF.

The CDR3 is CATSRDRVKTDTQYF. CDR3 nucleotides: TGTGCCACCAGCAGAGATCGGGTTAAAACAGATACGCAGTATTTT. The gene calls are TRBV15 and TRBJ2-3; D call uncertain. Germline V gene sequence: CDR1 LNHNV, CDR2 YYDKDF (reference sequence). V dropped 0 bases and J dropped 3 bases, with 10 bases sitting between them. The CDR3 consists of 15 residues. Supplemented by reference TRBV15 and TRBJ2-3, the full variable domain reads DAMVIQNPRYQVTQFGKPVTLSCSQTLNHNVMYWYQQKSSQAPKLLFHYYDKDFNNEADTPDNFQSRRPNTSFCFLDIRSPGLGDTAMYLCATSRDRVKTDTQYFGPGTRLTVL.

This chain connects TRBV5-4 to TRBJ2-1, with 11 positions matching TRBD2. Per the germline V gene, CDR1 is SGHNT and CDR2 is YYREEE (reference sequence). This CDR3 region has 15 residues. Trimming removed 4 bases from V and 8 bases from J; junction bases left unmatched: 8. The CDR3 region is CASSPTSGSVYEQFF. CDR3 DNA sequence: TGTGCCAGCAGCCCCACTAGCGGGAGCGTTTATGAGCAGTTCTTC.

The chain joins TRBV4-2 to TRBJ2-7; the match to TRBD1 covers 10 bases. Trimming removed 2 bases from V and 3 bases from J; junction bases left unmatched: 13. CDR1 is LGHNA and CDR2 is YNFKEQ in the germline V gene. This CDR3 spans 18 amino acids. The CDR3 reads CASSQRTSGTGVDYEQYF. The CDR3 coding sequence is TGTGCCAGCAGCCAACGTACTTCCGGGACAGGGGTAGACTACGAGCAGTACTTC.

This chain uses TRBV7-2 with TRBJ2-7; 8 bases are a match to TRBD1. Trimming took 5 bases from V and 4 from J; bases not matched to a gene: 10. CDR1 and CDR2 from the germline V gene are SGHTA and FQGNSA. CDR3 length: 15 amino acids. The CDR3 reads CASSTGTGSAYEQYF. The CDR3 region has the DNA TGTGCCAGCAGCACCGGGACAGGTTCCGCGTACGAGCAGTACTTC. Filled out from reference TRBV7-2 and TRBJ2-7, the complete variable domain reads GAGVSQSPSNKVTEKGKDVELRCDPISGHTALYWYRQSLGQGLEFLIYFQGNSAPDKSGLPSDRFSAERTGGSVSTLTIQRTQQEDSAVYLCASSTGTGSAYEQYFGPGTRLTVT.

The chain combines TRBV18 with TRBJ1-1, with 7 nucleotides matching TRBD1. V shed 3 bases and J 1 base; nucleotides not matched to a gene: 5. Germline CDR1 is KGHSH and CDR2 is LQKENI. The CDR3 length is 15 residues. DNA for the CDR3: TGTGCCAGCTCACCCCAGGGGACAGCGAACACTGAAGCTTTCTTT. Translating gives CASSPQGTANTEAFF.

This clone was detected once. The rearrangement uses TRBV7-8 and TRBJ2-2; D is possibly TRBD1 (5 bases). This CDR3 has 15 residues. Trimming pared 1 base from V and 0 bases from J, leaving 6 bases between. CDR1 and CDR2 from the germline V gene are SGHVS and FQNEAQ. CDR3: CASSLEGANTGELFF. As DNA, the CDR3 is TGTGCCAGCAGCTTAGAAGGGGCGAACACCGGGGAGCTGTTTTTT. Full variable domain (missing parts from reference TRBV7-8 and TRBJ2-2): GAGVSQSPRYKVAKRGQDVALRCDPISGHVSLFWYQQALGQGPEFLTYFQNEAQLDKSGLPSDRFFAERPEGSVSTLKIQRTQQEDSAVYLCASSLEGANTGELFFGEGSRLTVL.